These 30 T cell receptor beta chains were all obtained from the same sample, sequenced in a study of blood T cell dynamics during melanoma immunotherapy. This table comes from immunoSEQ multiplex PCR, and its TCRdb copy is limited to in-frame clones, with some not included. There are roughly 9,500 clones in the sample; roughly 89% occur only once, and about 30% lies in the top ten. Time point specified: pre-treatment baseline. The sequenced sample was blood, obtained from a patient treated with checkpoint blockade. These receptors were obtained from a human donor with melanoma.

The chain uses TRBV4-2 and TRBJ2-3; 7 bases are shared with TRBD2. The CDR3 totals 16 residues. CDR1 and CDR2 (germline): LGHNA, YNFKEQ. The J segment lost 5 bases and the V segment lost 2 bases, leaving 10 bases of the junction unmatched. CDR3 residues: CASSQTAVPGGDTQYF. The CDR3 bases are TGTGCCAGCAGCCAAACAGCGGTCCCGGGGGGAGATACGCAGTATTTT.

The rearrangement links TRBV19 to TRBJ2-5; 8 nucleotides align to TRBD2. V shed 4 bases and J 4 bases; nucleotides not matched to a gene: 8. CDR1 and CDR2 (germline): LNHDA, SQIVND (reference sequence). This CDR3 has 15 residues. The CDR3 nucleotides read TGTGCCAGTAGTACCCGGGACGGGGGGGGAGAGACCCAGTACTTC. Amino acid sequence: CASSTRDGGGETQYF.

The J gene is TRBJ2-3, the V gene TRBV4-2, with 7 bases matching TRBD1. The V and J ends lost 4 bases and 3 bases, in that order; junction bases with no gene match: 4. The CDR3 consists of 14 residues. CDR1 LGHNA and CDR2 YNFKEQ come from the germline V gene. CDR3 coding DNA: TGTGCCAGCAGCCCCGGGACAGCGACAGATACGCAGTATTTT. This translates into CASSPGTATDTQYF.

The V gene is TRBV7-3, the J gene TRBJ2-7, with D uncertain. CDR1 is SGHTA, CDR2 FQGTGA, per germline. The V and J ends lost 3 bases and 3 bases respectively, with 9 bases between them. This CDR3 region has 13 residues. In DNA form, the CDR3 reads TGTGCCAGCAGCTTGGGGATAAGCTACGAGCAGTACTTC. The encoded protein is CASSLGISYEQYF.

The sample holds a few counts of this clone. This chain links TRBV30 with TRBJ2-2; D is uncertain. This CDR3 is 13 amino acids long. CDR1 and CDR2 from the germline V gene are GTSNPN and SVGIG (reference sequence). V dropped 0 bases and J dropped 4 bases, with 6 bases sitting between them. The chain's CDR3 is CAWSVGGTGELFF. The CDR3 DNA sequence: TGTGCCTGGAGTGTGGGCGGCACCGGGGAGCTGTTTTTT.

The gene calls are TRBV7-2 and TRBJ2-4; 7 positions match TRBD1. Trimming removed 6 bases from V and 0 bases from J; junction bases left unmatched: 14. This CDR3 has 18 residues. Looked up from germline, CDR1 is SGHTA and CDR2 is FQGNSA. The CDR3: CASSSGTATPLAKNIQYF. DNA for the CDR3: TGTGCCAGCAGTTCCGGGACAGCAACTCCACTAGCCAAAAACATTCAGTACTTC.

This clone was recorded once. The CDR3 bases are TGTGCCAGCAGCACTGCCCCGCCCGAAAAACTGTTTTTT. Translated, it gives CASSTAPPEKLFF. This sequence joins TRBV2 and TRBJ1-4, with D unresolved. Germline V gene data show CDR1 as SNHLY and CDR2 as FYNNEI. There are 13 residues in the CDR3. Deletions cut 6 bases from V and 8 bases from J, with 13 bases between.

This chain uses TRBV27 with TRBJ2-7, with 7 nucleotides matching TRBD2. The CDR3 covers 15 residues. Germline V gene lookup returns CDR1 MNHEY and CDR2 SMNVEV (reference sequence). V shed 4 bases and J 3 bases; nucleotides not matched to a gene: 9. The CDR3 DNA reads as TGTGCCAGCAGTTGGTCGGCGCGGGGGAGCTACGAGCAGTACTTC. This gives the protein CASSWSARGSYEQYF.

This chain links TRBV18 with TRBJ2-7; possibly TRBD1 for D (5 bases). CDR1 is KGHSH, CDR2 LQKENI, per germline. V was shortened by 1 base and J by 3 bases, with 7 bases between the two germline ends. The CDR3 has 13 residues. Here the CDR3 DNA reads TGTGCCAGCTCACCACGTAGGGGCTACGAGCAGTACTTC. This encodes CASSPRRGYEQYF. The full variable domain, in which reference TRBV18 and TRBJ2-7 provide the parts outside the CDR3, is NAGVMQNPRHLVRRRGQEARLRCSPMKGHSHVYWYRQLPEEGLKFMVYLQKENIIDESGMPKERFSAEFPKEGPSILRIQQVVRGDSAAYFCASSPRRGYEQYFGPGTRLTVT.

CDR3 protein: CASSWWAPGTDTQYF. DNA for the CDR3: TGTGCCAGCAGCTGGTGGGCCCCTGGCACAGATACGCAGTATTTT. V is TRBV5-8 and J is TRBJ2-3; D remains unclear. Trimming cost V 3 bases and J 1 base, with 12 bases left between them. CDR3 size: 15 residues. The germline CDR1 and CDR2 sequences are SGHTS and YDEGEE.

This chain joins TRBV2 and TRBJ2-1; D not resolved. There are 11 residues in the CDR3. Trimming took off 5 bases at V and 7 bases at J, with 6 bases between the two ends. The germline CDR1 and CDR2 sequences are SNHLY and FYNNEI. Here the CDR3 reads CASSYDNEQFF. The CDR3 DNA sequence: TGTGCCAGCAGTTACGATAATGAGCAGTTCTTC.

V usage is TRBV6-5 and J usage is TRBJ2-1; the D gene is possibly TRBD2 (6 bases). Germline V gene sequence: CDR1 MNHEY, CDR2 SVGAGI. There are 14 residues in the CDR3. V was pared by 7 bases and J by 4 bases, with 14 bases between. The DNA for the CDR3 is TGTGCCAGCACCCCGGGGACTGCATACAATGAGCAGTTCTTC. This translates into CASTPGTAYNEQFF.

As DNA, the CDR3 is TGTGCCAGCAGCCCCGGGGCTTTCTTT. Its translation: CASSPGAFF. The rearrangement uses TRBV14 and TRBJ1-1, with D uncertain. Trimming removed 4 bases at V and 11 bases at J, with 5 bases between. The CDR3 totals 9 residues. The germline V gene has CDR1 SGHDN and CDR2 FVKESK. Supplemented by reference TRBV14 and TRBJ1-1, the full variable domain reads EAGVTQFPSHSVIEKGQTVTLRCDPISGHDNLYWYRRVMGKEIKFLLHFVKESKQDESGMPNNRFLAERTGGTYSTLKVQPAELEDSGVYFCASSPGAFFGQGTRLTVV.

CDR3 sequence reads: CASSQEGVGAEAFF. CDR3 sequence (DNA): TGCGCCAGCAGCCAAGAGGGGGTCGGGGCTGAAGCTTTCTTT. The chain uses TRBV4-1 and TRBJ1-1, with a tentative D call TRBD1 (5 bases). The V gene's germline CDR1 is MGHRA and CDR2 YSYEKL. The V end lost 0 bases, the J end lost 6 bases, and 11 bases lay between the germline ends. This CDR3 contains 14 residues.

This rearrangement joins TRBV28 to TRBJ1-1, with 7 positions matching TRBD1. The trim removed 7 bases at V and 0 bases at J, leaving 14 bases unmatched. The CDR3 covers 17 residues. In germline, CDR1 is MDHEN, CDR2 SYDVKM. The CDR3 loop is CASTSEGGGGMNTEAFF. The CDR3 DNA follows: TGTGCCAGCACCTCCGAGGGGGGAGGGGGCATGAACACTGAAGCTTTCTTT.

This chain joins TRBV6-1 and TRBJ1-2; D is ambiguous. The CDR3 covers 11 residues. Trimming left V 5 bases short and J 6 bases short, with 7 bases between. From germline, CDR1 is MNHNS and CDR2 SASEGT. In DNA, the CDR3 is TGTGCCAGCAGTCTCTATGATGGCTACACCTTC. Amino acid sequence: CASSLYDGYTF.

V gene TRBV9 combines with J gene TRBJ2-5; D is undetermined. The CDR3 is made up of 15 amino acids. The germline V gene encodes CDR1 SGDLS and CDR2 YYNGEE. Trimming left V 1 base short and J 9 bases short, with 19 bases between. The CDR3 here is CASSVTVGRWAAQYF. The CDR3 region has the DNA TGTGCCAGCAGCGTAACGGTAGGGCGCTGGGCGGCCCAGTACTTC.

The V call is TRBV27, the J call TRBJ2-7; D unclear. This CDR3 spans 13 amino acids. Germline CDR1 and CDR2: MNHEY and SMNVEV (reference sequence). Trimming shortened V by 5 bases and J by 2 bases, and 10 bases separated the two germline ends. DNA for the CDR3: TGTGCCAGCAGTACCCGACCCACCTACGAGCAGTACTTC. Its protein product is CASSTRPTYEQYF.

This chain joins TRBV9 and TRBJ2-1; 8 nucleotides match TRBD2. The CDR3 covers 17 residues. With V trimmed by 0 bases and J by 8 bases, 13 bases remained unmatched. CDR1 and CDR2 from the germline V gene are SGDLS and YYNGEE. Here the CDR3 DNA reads TGTGCCAGCAGCGTAGAAGGTAGCGGGAATCCCCAGGATGAGCAGTTCTTC. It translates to CASSVEGSGNPQDEQFF.

The CDR3 DNA is TGTGCCTGGAGCAGGGGGGCGGACTATGGCTACACCTTC. This sequence encodes CAWSRGADYGYTF. The chain joins TRBV30 to TRBJ1-2, with 7 nucleotides matching TRBD1. Germline values: CDR1 GTSNPN, CDR2 SVGIG (reference sequence). This CDR3 is built from 13 residues. V shed 3 bases, J shed 3 bases, and the junction held 4 bases outside the gene matches.

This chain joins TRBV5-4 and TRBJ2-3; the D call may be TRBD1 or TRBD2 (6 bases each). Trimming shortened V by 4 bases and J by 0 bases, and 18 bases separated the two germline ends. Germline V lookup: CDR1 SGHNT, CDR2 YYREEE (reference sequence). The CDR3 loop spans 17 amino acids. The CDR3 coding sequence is TGTGCCAGCAGCCCCGGGGGCGCCCAAACTAGCACAGATACGCAGTATTTT. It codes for CASSPGGAQTSTDTQYF.

The CDR3 sequence: CASSLGGGARTDTQYF. The CDR3 nucleotides are TGTGCCAGCAGCTTAGGTGGGGGGGCGCGGACAGATACGCAGTATTTT. The V gene is TRBV11-3, the J gene TRBJ2-3; TRBD2 is a possible D gene (7 bases). The CDR3 has 16 amino acids. Germline assignment: CDR1 SGHNT and CDR2 YENEEA. V was trimmed by 1 base and J by 3 bases, leaving 14 bases between them.

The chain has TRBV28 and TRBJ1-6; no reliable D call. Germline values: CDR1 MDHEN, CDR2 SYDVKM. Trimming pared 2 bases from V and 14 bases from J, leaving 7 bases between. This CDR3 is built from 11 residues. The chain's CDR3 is CASSLGRSLHF. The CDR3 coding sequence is TGTGCCAGCAGTTTAGGACGGTCCCTCCACTTT.

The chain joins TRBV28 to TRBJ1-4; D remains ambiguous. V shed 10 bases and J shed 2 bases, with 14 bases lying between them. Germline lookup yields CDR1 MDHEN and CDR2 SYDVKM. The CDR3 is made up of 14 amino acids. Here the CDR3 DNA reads TGTGCCACCCTGGAGGATCGTACTAATGAAAAACTGTTTTTT. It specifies CATLEDRTNEKLFF.

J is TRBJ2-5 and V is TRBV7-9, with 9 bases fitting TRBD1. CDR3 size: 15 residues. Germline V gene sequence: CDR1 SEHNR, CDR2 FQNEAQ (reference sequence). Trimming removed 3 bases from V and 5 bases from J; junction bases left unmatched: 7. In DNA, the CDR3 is TGTGCCAGCAGCTTCGGACAGGGGAGGATTGAGACCCAGTACTTC. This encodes CASSFGQGRIETQYF.

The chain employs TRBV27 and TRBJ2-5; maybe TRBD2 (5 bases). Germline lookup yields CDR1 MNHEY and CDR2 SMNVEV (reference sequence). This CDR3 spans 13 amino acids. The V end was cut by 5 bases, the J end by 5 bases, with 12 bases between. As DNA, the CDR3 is TGTGCCAGCAGTCTCGCGGGTGGGGAGACCCAGTACTTC. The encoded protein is CASSLAGGETQYF.

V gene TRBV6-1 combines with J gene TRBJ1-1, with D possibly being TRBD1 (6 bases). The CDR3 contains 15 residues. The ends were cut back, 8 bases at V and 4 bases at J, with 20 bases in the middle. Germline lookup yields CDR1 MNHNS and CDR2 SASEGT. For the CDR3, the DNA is TGTGCCAGCCAAGGGGGGGCCGACGGGGGCACTGAAGCTTTCTTT. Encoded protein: CASQGGADGGTEAFF.

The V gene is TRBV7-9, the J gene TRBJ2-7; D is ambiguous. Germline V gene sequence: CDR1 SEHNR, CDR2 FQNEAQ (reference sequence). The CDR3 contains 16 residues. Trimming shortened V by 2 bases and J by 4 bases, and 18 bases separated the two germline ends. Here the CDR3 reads CASSLWRWPDNYEQYF. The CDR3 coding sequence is TGTGCCAGCAGCTTATGGCGCTGGCCAGATAATTACGAGCAGTACTTC.

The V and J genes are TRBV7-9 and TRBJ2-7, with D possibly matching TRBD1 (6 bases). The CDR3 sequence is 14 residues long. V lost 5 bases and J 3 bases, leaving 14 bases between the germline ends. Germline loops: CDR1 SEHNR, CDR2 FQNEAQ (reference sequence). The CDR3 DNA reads TGTGCCAGCAGCCTAACAGGGATGGACTACGAGCAGTACTTC. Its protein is CASSLTGMDYEQYF.

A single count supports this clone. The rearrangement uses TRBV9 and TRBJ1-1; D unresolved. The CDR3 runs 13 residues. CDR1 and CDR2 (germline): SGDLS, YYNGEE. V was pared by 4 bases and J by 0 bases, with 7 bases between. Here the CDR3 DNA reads TGTGCCAGCAGCTATACCATGAACACTGAAGCTTTCTTT. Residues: CASSYTMNTEAFF. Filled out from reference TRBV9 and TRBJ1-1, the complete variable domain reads DSGVTQTPKHLITATGQRVTLRCSPRSGDLSVYWYQQSLDQGLQFLIQYYNGEERAKGNILERFSAQQFPDLHSELNLSSLELGDSALYFCASSYTMNTEAFFGQGTRLTVV.